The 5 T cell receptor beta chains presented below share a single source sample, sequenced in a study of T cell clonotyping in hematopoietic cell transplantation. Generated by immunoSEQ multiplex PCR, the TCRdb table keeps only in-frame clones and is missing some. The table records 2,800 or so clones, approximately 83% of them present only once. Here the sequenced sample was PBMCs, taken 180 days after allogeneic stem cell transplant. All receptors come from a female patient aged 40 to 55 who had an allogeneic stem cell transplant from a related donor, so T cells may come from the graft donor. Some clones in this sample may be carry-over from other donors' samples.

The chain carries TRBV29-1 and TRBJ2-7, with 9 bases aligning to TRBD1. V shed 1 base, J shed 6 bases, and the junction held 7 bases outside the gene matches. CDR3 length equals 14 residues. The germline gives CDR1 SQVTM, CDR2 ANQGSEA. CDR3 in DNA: TGCAGCGTTGAAGTCAACAGGGGGCTAGGCGAGCAGTACTTC. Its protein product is CSVEVNRGLGEQYF.

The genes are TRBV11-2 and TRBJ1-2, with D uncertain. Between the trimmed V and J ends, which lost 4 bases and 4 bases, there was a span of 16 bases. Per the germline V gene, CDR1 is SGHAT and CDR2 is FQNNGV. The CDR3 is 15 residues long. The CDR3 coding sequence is TGTGCCAGCAGCTCGGGCCGAGGACGCTCCTATGGCTACACCTTC. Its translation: CASSSGRGRSYGYTF.

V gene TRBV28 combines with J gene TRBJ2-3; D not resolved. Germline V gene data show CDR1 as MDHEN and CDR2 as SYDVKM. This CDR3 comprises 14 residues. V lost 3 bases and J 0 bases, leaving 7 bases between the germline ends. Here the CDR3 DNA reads TGTGCCAGCAGTTTGGGCAGTAGCACAGATACGCAGTATTTT. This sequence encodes CASSLGSSTDTQYF.

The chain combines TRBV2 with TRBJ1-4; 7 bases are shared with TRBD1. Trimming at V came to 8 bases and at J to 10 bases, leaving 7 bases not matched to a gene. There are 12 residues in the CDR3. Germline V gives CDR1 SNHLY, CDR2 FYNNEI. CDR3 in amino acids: CASGRQGGKLFF. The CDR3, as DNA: TGTGCCAGCGGACGACAGGGTGGAAAACTGTTTTTT.

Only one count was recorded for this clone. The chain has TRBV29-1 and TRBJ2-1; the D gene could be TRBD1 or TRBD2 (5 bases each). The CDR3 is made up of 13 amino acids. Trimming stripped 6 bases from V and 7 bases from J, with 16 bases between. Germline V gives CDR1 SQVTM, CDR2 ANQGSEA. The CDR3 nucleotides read TGCAGCGTCTCCTGGGACGGTGGGAATGAGCAGTTCTTC. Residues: CSVSWDGGNEQFF.